Below, one T cell receptor (beta chain) is given with its context. Its antigen is unknown. Method: immunoSEQ multiplex PCR; TCRdb's copy keeps in-frame clones and lacks some. Among about 53,000 clones listed, approximately 80% were seen once. The sample comes from a study of identifying expanded T cells in peripheral blood. Study results and caveats: Approximately 1.1 clones differed between technical replicates, versus roughly 16 and 20 over time. Across healthy donors, higher total template counts meant significantly greater approximately two-week count variance.

Collection occurred without any documented infections or immune events in donors. The germline gives CDR1 KGHSH, CDR2 LQKENI. The CDR3 covers 15 residues. V gave up 2 bases and J gave up 6 bases; unmatched junction bases: 4. Material for sequencing was blood. The TCR was taken from a person between 18 and 70 years old in good health. V and J are TRBV18 and TRBJ2-1; TRBD2 matches 10 bases. CDR3 sequence (DNA): TGTGCCAGCTCACCAAAAAGCGGGAGGGGCAATGAGCAGTTCTTC. Protein: CASSPKSGRGNEQFF.